The 11 T cell receptor beta chains listed next were all sequenced from one sample in a study of blood T cells in healthy people across ages. A second PCR of 7 to 11 cycles used a sample-barcoded 5' primer and a J-beta primer mix. TCRdb re-derived calls from the 5' RACE reads in MiXCR, one entry per CDR3 protein. Seen here are roughly 1.6 million distinct CDR3 sequences, approximately 32% observed once, and the top ten hold 10% to 12%. The specimen was blood. These receptors originate from a woman in her 30s in good health.

For this clonotype: At one end the junction does not follow the germline gene, possibly because of a read error. The chain links TRBV20-1 to TRBJ2-1, with D tentatively TRBD2 (6 bases). This CDR3 has 14 residues. Germline V lookup: CDR1 DFQATT, CDR2 SNEGSKA (reference sequence). CDR3 sequence: CSAYGTSSYSEQFF. The CDR3 DNA sequence: TGCAGTGCTTACGGGACTTCCTCCTACAGTGAGCAGTTCTTC.

The chain is built from TRBV5-4 and TRBJ1-2; D uncertain. Trimming removed 4 bases from V and 0 bases from J, with 13 bases in between. Per germline, CDR1 SGHNT and CDR2 YYREEE (reference sequence). This CDR3 is 15 amino acids long. The CDR3: CASSPPDGTNYGYTF. The CDR3 coding sequence is TGTGCCAGCAGCCCCCCGGACGGAACTAACTATGGCTACACCTTC.

The chain has TRBV5-1 and TRBJ2-1; TRBD2 matches 7 bases. Losses at the gene ends were 1 base for V and 4 bases for J; bases not matched to a gene: 5. The CDR3 is 15 amino acids. The germline V gene encodes CDR1 SGHRS and CDR2 YFSETQ. The CDR3 DNA is TGCGCCAGCAGCTTGATCGTGGGGGGGTACAATGAGCAGTTCTTC. This translates into CASSLIVGGYNEQFF.

This clonotype came up a few times. CDR3 loop: CASSLGGDGIYEQYF. The CDR3 nucleotides are TGTGCCAGCAGTTTAGGAGGGGACGGTATCTACGAGCAGTACTTC. This sequence joins TRBV27 and TRBJ2-7; TRBD2 is a possible D gene (6 bases). Germline V gives CDR1 MNHEY, CDR2 SMNVEV (reference sequence). Trimming shortened V by 2 bases and J by 3 bases, and 14 bases separated the two germline ends. The length of the CDR3 is 15 residues.

This clonotype showed up just a few times. The rearrangement joins TRBV27 to TRBJ2-1, with D unresolved. Germline V gives CDR1 MNHEY, CDR2 SMNVEV (reference sequence). This CDR3 has 14 residues. V lost 3 bases to trimming and J lost 1 base, with 7 bases between them. Here the CDR3 DNA reads TGTGCCAGCAGTTTGGCTCAGTCCTACAATGAGCAGTTCTTC. This gives the protein CASSLAQSYNEQFF.

The chain is built from TRBV7-2 and TRBJ2-3; a weak D match, TRBD1 (6 bases). The ends were cut back, 10 bases at V and 1 base at J, with 9 bases in the middle. CDR1 is SGHTA and CDR2 is FQGNSA in the germline V gene. The CDR3 spans 12 residues. CDR3 residues: CAIGQRTDTQYF. CDR3 DNA sequence: TGTGCCATCGGACAGCGCACAGATACGCAGTATTTT.

This chain joins TRBV7-3 and TRBJ2-5, with 7 bases lining up with TRBD2. CDR3 size: 16 residues. Germline values: CDR1 SGHTA, CDR2 FQGTGA. The V segment lost 2 bases and the J segment 1 base; nucleotides outside the gene matches: 7. CDR3 protein: CASSLFGGSGQETQYF. The CDR3 DNA reads TGTGCCAGCAGCTTATTCGGCGGGAGTGGCCAAGAGACCCAGTACTTC. Supplemented by reference TRBV7-3 and TRBJ2-5, the full variable domain reads GAGVSQTPSNKVTEKGKYVELRCDPISGHTALYWYRQSLGQGPEFLIYFQGTGAADDSGLPNDRFFAVRPEGSVSTLKIQRTERGDSAVYLCASSLFGGSGQETQYFGPGTRLLVL.

The sample holds a few counts of this clonotype. The J gene is TRBJ1-1, the V gene TRBV29-1; 7 bases map to TRBD1. Per germline, CDR1 SQVTM and CDR2 ANQGSEA. The trim removed 6 bases at V and 0 bases at J, leaving 16 bases unmatched. This CDR3 has 17 residues. DNA for the CDR3: TGCAGCGTATATGCAACAGGGACAGCGAGGGTGAACACTGAAGCTTTCTTT. It encodes CSVYATGTARVNTEAFF.

In this sample, this clonotype turned up a few times. The chain is built from TRBV27 and TRBJ1-6; D is undetermined. This CDR3 region has 11 residues. CDR1 is MNHEY and CDR2 is SMNVEV in the germline V gene (reference sequence). The V end was cut by 6 bases, the J end by 10 bases, with 7 bases between. This CDR3 reads CASSSGSPLHF. DNA for the CDR3: TGTGCCAGCAGCTCGGGGTCACCCCTCCACTTT.

The table lists this clonotype with a few counts. The chain combines TRBV27 with TRBJ2-1; 12 nucleotides match TRBD1. In germline, CDR1 is MNHEY, CDR2 SMNVEV (reference sequence). The CDR3 is 15 residues long. V trimming: 4 bases; J trimming: 9 bases; junction bases outside the gene matches: 7. In DNA, the CDR3 is TGTGCCAGCAGTTCCGGGACAGGGGGCTCAGGTGAGCAGTTCTTC. It codes for CASSSGTGGSGEQFF.

V and J are TRBV4-1 and TRBJ1-3; no clear D. V lost 3 bases to trimming and J lost 0 bases, with 15 bases between them. CDR1 MGHRA and CDR2 YSYEKL come from the germline V gene. The CDR3 consists of 17 residues. CDR3: CASSQGGLVGSGNTIYF. CDR3 sequence (DNA): TGCGCCAGCAGCCAGGGCGGGTTGGTCGGCTCTGGAAACACCATATATTTT.